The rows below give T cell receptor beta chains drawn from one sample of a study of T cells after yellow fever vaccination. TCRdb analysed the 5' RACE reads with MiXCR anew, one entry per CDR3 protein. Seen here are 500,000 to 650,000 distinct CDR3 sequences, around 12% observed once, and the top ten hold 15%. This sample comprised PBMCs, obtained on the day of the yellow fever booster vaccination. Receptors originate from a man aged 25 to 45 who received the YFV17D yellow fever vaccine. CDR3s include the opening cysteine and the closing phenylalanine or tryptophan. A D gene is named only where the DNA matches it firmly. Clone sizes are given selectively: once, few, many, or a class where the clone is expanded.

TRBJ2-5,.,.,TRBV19,CASSIGASFLETQYF,TGTGCCAGTAGTATCGGGGCTAGCTTCTTGGAGACCCAGTACTTC
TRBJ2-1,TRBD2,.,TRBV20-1,CSASTGLAGSYNEQFF,TGCAGTGCCAGCACCGGACTAGCGGGCAGCTACAATGAGCAGTTCTTC
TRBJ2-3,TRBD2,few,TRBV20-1,CSAKDWTSGSSTDTQYF,TGCAGTGCAAAAGACTGGACTAGCGGGAGTAGCACAGATACGCAGTATTTT
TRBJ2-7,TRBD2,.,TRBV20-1,CSARDRTSALTYEQYF,TGCAGTGCTAGAGATCGGACTAGCGCCTTAACCTACGAGCAGTACTTC
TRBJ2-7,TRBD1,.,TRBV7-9,CASSLTRGGQGPYEQYF,TGTGCCAGCAGCCTAACTAGGGGGGGACAGGGGCCGTACGAGCAGTACTTC
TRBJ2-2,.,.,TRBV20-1,CSAKGPENTGELFF,TGCAGTGCTAAAGGTCCGGAGAACACCGGGGAGCTGTTTTTT
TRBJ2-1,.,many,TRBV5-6,CASSLRQGTYNEQFF,TGTGCCAGCAGCTTGCGGCAGGGGACTTACAATGAGCAGTTCTTC
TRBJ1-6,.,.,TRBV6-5,CASSNRNSPLHF,TGTGCCAGCAGCAACCGAAATTCACCCCTCCACTTT
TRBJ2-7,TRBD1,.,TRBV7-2,CASSSTRTGGIYEQYF,TGTGCCAGCAGCTCAACAAGGACAGGGGGAATCTACGAGCAGTACTTC
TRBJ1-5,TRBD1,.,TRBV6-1,CASSADREQPQHF,TGTGCCAGCAGTGCGGACAGGGAGCAGCCCCAGCATTTT
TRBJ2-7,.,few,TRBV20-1,CSARSLAGYEQYF,TGCAGTGCTAGGTCCCTGGCAGGCTACGAGCAGTACTTC
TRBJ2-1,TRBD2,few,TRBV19,CASSSRTSGSLNEQFF,TGTGCCAGTAGTTCCCGGACTAGCGGGAGCTTGAATGAGCAGTTCTTC
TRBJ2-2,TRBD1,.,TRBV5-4,CASSLDRTGGAGNTGELFF,TGTGCCAGCAGCTTGGACAGGACAGGGGGCGCGGGAAACACCGGGGAGCTGTTTTTT
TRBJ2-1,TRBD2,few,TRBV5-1,CASSSPGLAGGPPYNEQFF,TGCGCCAGCAGCAGTCCGGGACTAGCGGGAGGGCCTCCCTACAATGAGCAGTTCTTC
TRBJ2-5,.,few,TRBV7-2,CASSLESLVETQYF,TGTGCCAGCAGCTTAGAGAGCTTGGTAGAGACCCAGTACTTC
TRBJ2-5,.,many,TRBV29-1,CSVRPNQGPGETQYF,TGCAGCGTCCGACCGAATCAGGGGCCCGGAGAGACCCAGTACTTC
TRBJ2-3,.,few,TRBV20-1,CSARDQAVTDTQYF,TGCAGTGCTAGAGACCAAGCAGTCACAGATACGCAGTATTTT